The clone carrying this T cell receptor beta chain was detected a few times. Its specificity is unknown. This entry is derived from a study of identical twins. The study, taken as a whole, reports: Analyses of zero insertions could, in part, be confounded by invariant MAIT and iNKT cells. While abundant cord blood beta clonotypes carried fewer insertions, memory repertoires showed no such pattern.

Template switching added a universal primer binding site, and final cDNA carried unique molecular identifiers. Using its own MiXCR run on the 5' RACE reads, TCRdb lists one record per CDR3 protein. The sample has roughly 490,000 distinct CDR3 sequences, 13% to 15% seen once. These sequences were also reported in another study, on yellow fever vaccine responses in identical twins. This second study notes: In identical twins, vaccine T cell responses appeared partly shared and partly individual.

Sequencing was carried out using CD4+ T cells sorted from blood. The TCR sequence derives from a woman younger than 30 in good health.

DNA for the CDR3: TGCGCCAGCAGCCCTTATCCCCGGGACAGGGGGCGAGCAGATACGCAGTATTTT. It translates to CASSPYPRDRGRADTQYF. The J gene is TRBJ2-3, the V gene TRBV4-1; TRBD1 agrees at 12 bases. Per germline, CDR1 MGHRA and CDR2 YSYEKL. This CDR3 has 18 residues. V was clipped by 4 bases and J by 4 bases; unmatched bases: 12.